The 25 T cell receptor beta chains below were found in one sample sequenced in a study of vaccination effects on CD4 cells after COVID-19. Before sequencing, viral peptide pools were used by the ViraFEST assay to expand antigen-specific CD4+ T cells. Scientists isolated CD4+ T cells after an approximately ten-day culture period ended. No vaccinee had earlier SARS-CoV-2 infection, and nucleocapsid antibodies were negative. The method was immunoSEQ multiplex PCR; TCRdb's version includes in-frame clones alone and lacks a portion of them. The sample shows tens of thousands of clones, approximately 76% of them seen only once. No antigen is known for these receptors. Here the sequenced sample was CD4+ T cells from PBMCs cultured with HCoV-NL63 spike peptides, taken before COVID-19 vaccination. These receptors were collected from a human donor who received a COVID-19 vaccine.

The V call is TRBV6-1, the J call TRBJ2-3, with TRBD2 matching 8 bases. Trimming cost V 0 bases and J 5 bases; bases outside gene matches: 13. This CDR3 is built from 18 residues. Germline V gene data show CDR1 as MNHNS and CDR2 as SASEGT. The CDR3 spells CASSEAGSRGGLVDTQYF. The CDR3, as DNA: TGTGCCAGCAGTGAAGCGGGATCCCGGGGGGGCCTGGTAGATACGCAGTATTTT.

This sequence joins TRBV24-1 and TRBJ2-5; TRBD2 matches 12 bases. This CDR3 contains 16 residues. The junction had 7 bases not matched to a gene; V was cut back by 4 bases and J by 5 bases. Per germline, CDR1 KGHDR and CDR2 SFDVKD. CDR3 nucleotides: TGTGCCACCAGTGACCGTGGACTAGCGGGGTTGGAGACCCAGTACTTC. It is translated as CATSDRGLAGLETQYF.

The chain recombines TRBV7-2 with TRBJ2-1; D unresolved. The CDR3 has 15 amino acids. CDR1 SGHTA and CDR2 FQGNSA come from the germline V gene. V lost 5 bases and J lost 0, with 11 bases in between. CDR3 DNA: TGTGCCAGCAGCCCCGACAAGAGCTCCTACAATGAGCAGTTCTTC. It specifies CASSPDKSSYNEQFF.

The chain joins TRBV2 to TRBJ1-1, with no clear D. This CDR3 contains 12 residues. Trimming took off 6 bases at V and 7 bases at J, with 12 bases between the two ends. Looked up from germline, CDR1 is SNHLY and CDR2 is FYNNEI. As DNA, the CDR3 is TGTGCCAGCAGGCTCTGGTGGAGTGAAGCTTTCTTT. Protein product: CASRLWWSEAFF.

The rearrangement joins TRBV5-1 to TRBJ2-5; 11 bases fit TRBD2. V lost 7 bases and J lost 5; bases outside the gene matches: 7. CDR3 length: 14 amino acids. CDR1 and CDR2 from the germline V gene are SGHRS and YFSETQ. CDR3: CASSSGGPPETQYF. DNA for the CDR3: TGCGCCAGCTCTAGCGGGGGGCCGCCGGAGACCCAGTACTTC. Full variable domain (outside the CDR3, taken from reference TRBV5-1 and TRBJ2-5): KAGVTQTPRYLIKTRGQQVTLSCSPISGHRSVSWYQQTPGQGLQFLFEYFSETQRNKGNFPGRFSGRQFSNSRSEMNVSTLELGDSALYLCASSSGGPPETQYFGPGTRLLVL.

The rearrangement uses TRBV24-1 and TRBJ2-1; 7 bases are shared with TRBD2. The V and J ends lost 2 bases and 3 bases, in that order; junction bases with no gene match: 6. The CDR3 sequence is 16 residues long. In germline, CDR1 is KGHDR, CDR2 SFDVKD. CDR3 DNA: TGTGCCACCAGTGATTCCTCGGGACTATACTACAATGAGCAGTTCTTC. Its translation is CATSDSSGLYYNEQFF.

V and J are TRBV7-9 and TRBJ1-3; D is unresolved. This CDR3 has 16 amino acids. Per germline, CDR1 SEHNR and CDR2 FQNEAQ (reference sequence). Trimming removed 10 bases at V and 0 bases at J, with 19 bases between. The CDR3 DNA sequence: TGTGCCACACGGGCCCAGAGGTCTAGCTCTGGAAACACCATATATTTT. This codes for CATRAQRSSSGNTIYF.

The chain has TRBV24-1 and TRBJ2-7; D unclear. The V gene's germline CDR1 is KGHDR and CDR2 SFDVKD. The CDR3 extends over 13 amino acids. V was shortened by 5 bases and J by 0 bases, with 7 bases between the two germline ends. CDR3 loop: CATSGDSSYEQYV. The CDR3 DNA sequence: TGTGCCACCAGTGGAGATAGCTCCTACGAGCAGTACGTC.

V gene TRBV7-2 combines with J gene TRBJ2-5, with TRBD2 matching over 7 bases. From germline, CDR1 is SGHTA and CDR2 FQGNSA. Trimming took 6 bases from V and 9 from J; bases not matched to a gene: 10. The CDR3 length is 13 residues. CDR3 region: CASSRGDSPSQYF. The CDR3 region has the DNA TGTGCCAGCAGTCGGGGGGACTCCCCGTCCCAGTACTTC.

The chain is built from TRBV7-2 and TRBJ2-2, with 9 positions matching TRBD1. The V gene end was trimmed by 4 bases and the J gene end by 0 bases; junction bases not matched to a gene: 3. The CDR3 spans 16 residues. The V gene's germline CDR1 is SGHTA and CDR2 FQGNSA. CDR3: CASSSRQGANTGELFF. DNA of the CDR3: TGTGCCAGCAGCTCCCGACAGGGGGCGAACACCGGGGAGCTGTTTTTT.

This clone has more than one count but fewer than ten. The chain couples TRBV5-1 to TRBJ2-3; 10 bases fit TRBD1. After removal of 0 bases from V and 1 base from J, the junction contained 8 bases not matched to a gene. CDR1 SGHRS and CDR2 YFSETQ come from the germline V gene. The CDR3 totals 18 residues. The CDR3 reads CASSLGQGASLGTDTQYF. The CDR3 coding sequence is TGCGCCAGCAGCTTGGGACAGGGGGCTTCGTTGGGCACAGATACGCAGTATTTT. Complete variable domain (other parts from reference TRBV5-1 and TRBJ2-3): KAGVTQTPRYLIKTRGQQVTLSCSPISGHRSVSWYQQTPGQGLQFLFEYFSETQRNKGNFPGRFSGRQFSNSRSEMNVSTLELGDSALYLCASSLGQGASLGTDTQYFGPGTRLTVL.

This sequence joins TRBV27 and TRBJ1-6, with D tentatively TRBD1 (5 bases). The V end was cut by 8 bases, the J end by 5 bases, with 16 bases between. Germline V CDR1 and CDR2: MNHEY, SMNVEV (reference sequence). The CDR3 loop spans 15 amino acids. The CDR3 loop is CASASEGMNNSPLHF. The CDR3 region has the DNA TGTGCCAGCGCGTCGGAGGGGATGAATAATTCACCCCTCCACTTT.

The CDR3 DNA follows: TGTGCCAGCTCCCCGGGGGTCGCCCGTGACCCTGAGCAGTTCTTC. Amino acid sequence: CASSPGVARDPEQFF. The V call is TRBV18, the J call TRBJ2-1; maybe TRBD2 (6 bases). This CDR3 spans 15 amino acids. CDR1 and CDR2 (germline): KGHSH, LQKENI. V was cut by 6 bases and J by 9 bases, with 21 bases left in between.

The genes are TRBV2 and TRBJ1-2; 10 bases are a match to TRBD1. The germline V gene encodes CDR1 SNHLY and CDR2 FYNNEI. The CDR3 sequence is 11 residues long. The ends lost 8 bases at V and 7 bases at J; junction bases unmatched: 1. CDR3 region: CASGTGVGYTF. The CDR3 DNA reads TGTGCCAGCGGGACAGGGGTTGGCTACACCTTC.

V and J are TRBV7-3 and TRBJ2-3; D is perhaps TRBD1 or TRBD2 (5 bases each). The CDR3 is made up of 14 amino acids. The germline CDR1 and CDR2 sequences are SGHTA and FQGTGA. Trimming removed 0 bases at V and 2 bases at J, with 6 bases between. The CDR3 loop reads CASSLTGTTDTQYF. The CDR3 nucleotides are TGTGCCAGCAGCTTAACCGGGACCACAGATACGCAGTATTTT. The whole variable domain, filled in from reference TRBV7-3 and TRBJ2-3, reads GAGVSQTPSNKVTEKGKYVELRCDPISGHTALYWYRQSLGQGPEFLIYFQGTGAADDSGLPNDRFFAVRPEGSVSTLKIQRTERGDSAVYLCASSLTGTTDTQYFGPGTRLTVL.

The CDR3 nucleotides read TGCGCCAGCAGCTTCCGGGACGGTTCTAATGAGCAGTTCTTC. Its protein is CASSFRDGSNEQFF. The chain couples TRBV5-1 to TRBJ2-1; D might be TRBD1 or TRBD2, each matching 5 bases. CDR1 and CDR2 (germline): SGHRS, YFSETQ. This CDR3 has 14 residues. V lost 2 bases and J 7 bases, leaving 13 bases between the germline ends.

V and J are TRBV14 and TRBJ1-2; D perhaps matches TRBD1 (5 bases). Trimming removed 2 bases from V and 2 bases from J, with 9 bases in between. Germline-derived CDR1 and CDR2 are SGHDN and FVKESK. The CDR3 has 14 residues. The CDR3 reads CASSQFTGNYGYTF. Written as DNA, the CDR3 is TGTGCCAGCAGCCAATTTACAGGAAACTATGGCTACACCTTC.

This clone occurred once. The CDR3 region is CASSEQYSQETQYF. The DNA for the CDR3 is TGTGCCAGCAGTGAACAGTACTCCCAAGAGACCCAGTACTTC. This chain joins TRBV25-1 and TRBJ2-5; D gene ambiguous. Trimming removed 2 bases at V and 1 base at J, with 8 bases between. CDR1 and CDR2 from the germline V gene are MGHDK and SYGVNS. CDR3 size: 14 residues.

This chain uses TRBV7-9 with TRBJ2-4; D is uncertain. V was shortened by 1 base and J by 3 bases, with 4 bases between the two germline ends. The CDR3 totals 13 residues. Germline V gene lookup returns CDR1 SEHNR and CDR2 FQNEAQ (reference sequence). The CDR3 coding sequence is TGTGCCAGCAGCTTAGTCGGCAAAAACATTCAGTACTTC. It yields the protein CASSLVGKNIQYF.

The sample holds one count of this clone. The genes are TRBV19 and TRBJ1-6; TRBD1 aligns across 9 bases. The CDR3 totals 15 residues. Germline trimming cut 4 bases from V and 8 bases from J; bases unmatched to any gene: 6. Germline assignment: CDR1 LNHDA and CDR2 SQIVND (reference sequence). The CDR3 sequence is CASSRNRGPDSPLHF. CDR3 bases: TGTGCCAGTAGTAGGAACAGGGGGCCGGATTCACCCCTCCACTTT.

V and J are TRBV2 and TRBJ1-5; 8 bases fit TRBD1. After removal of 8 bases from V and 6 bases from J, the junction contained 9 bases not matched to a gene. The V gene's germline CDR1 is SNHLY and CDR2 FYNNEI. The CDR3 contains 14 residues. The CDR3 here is CASGETGEGQPQHF. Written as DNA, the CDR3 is TGTGCCAGCGGAGAGACAGGGGAGGGTCAGCCCCAGCATTTT.

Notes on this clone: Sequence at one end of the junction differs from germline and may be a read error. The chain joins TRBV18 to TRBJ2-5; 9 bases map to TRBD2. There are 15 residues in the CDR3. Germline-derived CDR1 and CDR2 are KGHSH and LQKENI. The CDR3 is CASSPRGGVQGTQYF. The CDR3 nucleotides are TGTGCCAGCTCTCCGCGGGGGGGCGTCCAAGGGACCCAGTACTTC. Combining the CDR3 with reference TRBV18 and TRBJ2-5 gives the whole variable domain NAGVMQNPRHLVRRRGQEARLRCSPMKGHSHVYWYRQLPEEGLKFMVYLQKENIIDESGMPKERFSAEFPKEGPSILRIQQVVRGDSAAYFCASSPRGGVQGTQYFGPGTRLLVL.

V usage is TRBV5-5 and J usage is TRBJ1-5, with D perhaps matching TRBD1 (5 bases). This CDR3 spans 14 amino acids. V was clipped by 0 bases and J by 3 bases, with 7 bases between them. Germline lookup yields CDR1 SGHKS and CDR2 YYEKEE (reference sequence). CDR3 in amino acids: CASSLGQINQPQHF. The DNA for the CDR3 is TGTGCCAGCAGCTTGGGACAGATCAATCAGCCCCAGCATTTT.

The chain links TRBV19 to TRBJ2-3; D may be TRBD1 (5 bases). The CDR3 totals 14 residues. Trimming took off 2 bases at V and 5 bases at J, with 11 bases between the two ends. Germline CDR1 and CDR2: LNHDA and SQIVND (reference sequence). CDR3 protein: CASSISRAVDTQYF. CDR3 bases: TGTGCCAGTAGTATAAGCAGGGCGGTAGATACGCAGTATTTT.

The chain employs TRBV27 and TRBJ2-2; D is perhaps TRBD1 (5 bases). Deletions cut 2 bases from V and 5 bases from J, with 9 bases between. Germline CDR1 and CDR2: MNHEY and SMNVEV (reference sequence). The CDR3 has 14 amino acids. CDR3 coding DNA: TGTGCCAGCAGTTTACAGGGTAGTACCGGGGAGCTGTTTTTT. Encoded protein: CASSLQGSTGELFF.